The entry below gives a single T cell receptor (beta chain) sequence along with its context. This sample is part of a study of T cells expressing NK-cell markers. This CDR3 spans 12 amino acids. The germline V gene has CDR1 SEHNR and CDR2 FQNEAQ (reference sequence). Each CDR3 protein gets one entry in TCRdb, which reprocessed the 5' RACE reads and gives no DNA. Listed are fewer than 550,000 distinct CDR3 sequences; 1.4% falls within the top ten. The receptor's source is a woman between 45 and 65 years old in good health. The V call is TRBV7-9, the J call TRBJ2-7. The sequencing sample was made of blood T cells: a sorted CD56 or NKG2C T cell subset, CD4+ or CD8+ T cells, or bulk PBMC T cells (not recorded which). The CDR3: CASSFLDAGQYF.